This T cell receptor (beta chain) was identified in a study of blood T cell repertoires in COVID-19 (dated by TCRdb to the early 2020s). General notes on the study: Samples from collaborators originated in the United States, Italy and Spain and spanned both the acute and convalescent phases of COVID-19. Subjects who had been exposed to COVID-19, were actively infected with it, or had recovered from it provided the deeply sampled blood TCRbeta repertoires that made up the dataset. Where available, HLA class I and class II types were obtained from metadata supplied by the sample provider rather than from assay-based typing. The repertoires were made available in a free public database intended to serve as a resource for research on the immune response to SARS-CoV-2. The samples were drawn from two sources: the first 160 participants of the ongoing ImmuneRACE study, and over 950 subjects contributed by 6 global collaborators. Sample metadata almost always included a de-identified subject ID, COVID-19 status, age in years and sex. The prospective study material was composed of cDNA or gDNA derived from T cells, B-cell-depleted T cells, or PBMCs.

Whole blood was collected in K2EDTA tubes by collaborating institutions according to the institutions' own protocols. For TCRbeta analysis, collaborator samples were shipped as frozen whole blood, as isolated PBMCs, or as DNA extracted from either sample type. The CDR3 runs 15 residues from the cysteine to the phenylalanine. CDR3 DNA is the only sequence kept; it has 45 bases, read in frame from the first base. V is cut back by 4 bases and J by 6 bases, with 10 bases in the junction unmatched. CDR1 LNHNV and CDR2 YYDKDF are derived from the germline V gene (reference sequence). What the work shows at the level of the full study, not this receptor alone: How much clinical and demographic metadata was included differed by source and by participant, and the metadata was provided uncurated.

TCRbeta CDR3 regions were amplified from genomic DNA using the immunoSEQ Assay, a bias-controlled multiplex PCR. The study's processing was this. The number of nucleated cells in each sample was estimated from the amplification of reference gene primers within the assay. To quantify the absolute abundance of each unique TCRbeta CDR3 rearrangement, sequence reads were collapsed and filtered. For each sample, productive Simpson clonality was calculated as the square root of Simpson's diversity index across productive rearrangements. In TCRdb, the immuneACCESS table is reduced to in-frame sequences with V and J assigned. These tables do not hold every clone; where another copy was compared, an unresolved V gene accounts for under half, and the others remain unexplained. For V, J and clone size, that table is used; D and trimming come from the DNA. Across this sample there are about 7,500 clones, with around four fifths seen only once. The leading ten clones occupy about a sixth of the sample.

A note on this clone: The antigen it recognizes is unknown. Nothing much larger sits one base from this clone, and base qualities are not available.

The chain is encoded by TRBV15 joined to TRBJ1-2; TRBD1 matches 8 bases in the middle. The TCR sequence derives from a human donor in a cohort sampled during active COVID-19. Sequences were obtained from peripheral blood. The CDR3 region reads CATSTYHRGADGYTF. The bases are TGTGCCACCAGCACTTACCACAGGGGGGCGGATGGCTACACCTTC.